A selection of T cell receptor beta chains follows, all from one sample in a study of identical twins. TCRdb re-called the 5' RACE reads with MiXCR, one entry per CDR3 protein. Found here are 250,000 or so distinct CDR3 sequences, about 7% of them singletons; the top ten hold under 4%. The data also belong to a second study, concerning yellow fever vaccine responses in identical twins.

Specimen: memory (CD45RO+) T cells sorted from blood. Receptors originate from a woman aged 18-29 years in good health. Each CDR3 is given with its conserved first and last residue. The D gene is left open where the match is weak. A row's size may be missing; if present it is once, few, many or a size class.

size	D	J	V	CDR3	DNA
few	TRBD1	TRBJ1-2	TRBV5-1	CASSLTGGYYGYTF	TGCGCCAGCAGCTTGACAGGGGGGTACTATGGCTACACCTTC
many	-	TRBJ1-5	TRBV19	CASSILALGRLNQPQHF	TGTGCCAGTAGTATATTGGCCCTCGGCAGGTTGAATCAGCCCCAGCATTTT
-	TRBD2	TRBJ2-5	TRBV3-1	CACSAGTSGRGWQETQYF	TGTGCCTGCAGTGCCGGGACTAGCGGGAGAGGATGGCAAGAGACCCAGTACTTC
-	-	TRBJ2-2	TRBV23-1	CASSQSKGAGELFF	TGCGCCAGCAGTCAATCGAAGGGTGCCGGGGAGCTGTTTTTT
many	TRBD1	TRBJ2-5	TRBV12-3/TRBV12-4	CASSLTGVETQYF	TGTGCCAGCAGCCTGACAGGGGTAGAGACCCAGTACTTC
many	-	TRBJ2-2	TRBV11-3	CASSLVGGNGELFF	TGTGCCAGCAGCTTAGTTGGAGGGAACGGGGAGCTGTTTTTT
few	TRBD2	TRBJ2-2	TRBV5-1	CASRNSGTNTGELFF	TGCGCCAGCAGAAATAGCGGGACGAACACCGGGGAGCTGTTTTTT
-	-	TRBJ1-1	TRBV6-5	CASSYSGQSNTEAFF	TGTGCCAGCAGTTACTCTGGCCAATCGAACACTGAAGCTTTCTTT
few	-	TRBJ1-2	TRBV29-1	CSVQTGTTYGYTF	TGCAGCGTTCAAACCGGGACAACCTATGGCTACACCTTC
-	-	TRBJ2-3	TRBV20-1	CSARRGDTQYF	TGCAGTGCTAGGAGGGGGGATACGCAGTATTTT
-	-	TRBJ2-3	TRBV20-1	CSARDPAGSTDTQYF	TGCAGTGCTAGAGATCCCGCAGGAAGCACAGATACGCAGTATTTT
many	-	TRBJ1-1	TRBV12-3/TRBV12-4	CASRFGEAFF	TGTGCCAGCAGGTTCGGAGAAGCTTTCTTT
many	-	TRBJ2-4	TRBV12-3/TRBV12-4	CASGLRVAKNIQYF	TGTGCCAGCGGGTTGAGGGTAGCCAAAAACATTCAGTACTTC
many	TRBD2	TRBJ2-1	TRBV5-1	CASSLVPSGNSYNEQFF	TGCGCCAGCAGCTTGGTGCCTAGCGGGAACTCCTACAATGAGCAGTTCTTC
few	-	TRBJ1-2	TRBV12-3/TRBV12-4	CASTRFIGRVHGYTF	TGTGCCAGCACCAGATTCATAGGGAGGGTGCATGGCTACACCTTC
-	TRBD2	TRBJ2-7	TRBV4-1	CASSHPGTSPPYEQYF	TGCGCCAGCAGCCACCCCGGGACTAGCCCGCCCTACGAGCAGTACTTC
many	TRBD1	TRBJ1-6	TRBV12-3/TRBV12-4	CASSLRQGNNSPLHF	TGTGCCAGCAGTTTACGACAGGGGAATAATTCACCCCTCCACTTT
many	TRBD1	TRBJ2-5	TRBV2	CASSDQGALIETQYF	TGTGCCAGCAGTGACCAGGGGGCTTTGATAGAGACCCAGTACTTC
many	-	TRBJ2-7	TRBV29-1	CSVGTGAYEQYF	TGCAGCGTAGGCACAGGAGCCTACGAGCAGTACTTC
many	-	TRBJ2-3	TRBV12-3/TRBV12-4	CASSLGSWFGTDTQYF	TGTGCCAGCAGTTTAGGCAGTTGGTTTGGCACAGATACGCAGTATTTT
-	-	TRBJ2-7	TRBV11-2	CASSDGLNYEQYF	TGTGCCAGCAGCGACGGACTGAACTACGAGCAGTACTTC
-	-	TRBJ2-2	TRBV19	CASLPSNGVELFF	TGTGCCAGCCTCCCGTCGAACGGCGTGGAGCTGTTTTTT
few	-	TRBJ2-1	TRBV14	CASSQGQGPYNEQFF	TGTGCCAGCAGCCAAGGTCAGGGACCCTACAATGAGCAGTTCTTC
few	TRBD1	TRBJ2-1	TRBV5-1	CASSLVGQGHNEQFF	TGCGCCAGCAGCTTGGTTGGACAGGGTCACAATGAGCAGTTCTTC
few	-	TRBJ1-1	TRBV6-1	CASSGYRVWAFF	TGTGCCAGCAGTGGCTACAGGGTTTGGGCTTTCTTT
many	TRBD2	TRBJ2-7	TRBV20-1	CSARDYARGGYEQYF	TGCAGTGCTAGAGATTACGCCCGGGGGGGGTACGAGCAGTACTTC
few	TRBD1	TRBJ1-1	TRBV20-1	CRGDRGLSGDTEAFF	TGCAGGGGAGACAGGGGGCTTTCAGGGGACACTGAAGCTTTCTTT
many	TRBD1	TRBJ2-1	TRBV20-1	CSARDLQGAPDEQFF	TGCAGTGCTAGAGATCTGCAGGGGGCGCCGGATGAGCAGTTCTTC
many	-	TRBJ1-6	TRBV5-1	CASSLGTASNSPLHF	TGCGCCAGCAGCTTGGGGACAGCGTCTAATTCACCCCTCCACTTT
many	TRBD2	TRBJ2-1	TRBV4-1	CASSQDPRFLAGEQFF	TGCGCCAGCAGCCAAGACCCAAGATTTCTAGCGGGGGAGCAGTTCTTC
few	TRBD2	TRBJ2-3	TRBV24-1	CATSDPLRAAGGTDTQYF	TGTGCCACCAGTGATCCCCTCAGGGCAGCGGGAGGGACAGATACGCAGTATTTT
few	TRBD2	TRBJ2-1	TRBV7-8	CASSFRLAGKGNEQFF	TGTGCCAGCAGCTTCCGACTAGCGGGAAAAGGTAATGAGCAGTTCTTC
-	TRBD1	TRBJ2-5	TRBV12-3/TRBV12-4	CASSEGQGARETQYF	TGTGCCAGCAGTGAAGGACAGGGGGCAAGGGAGACCCAGTACTTC
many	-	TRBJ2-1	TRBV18	CASSNRVNEQFF	TGTGCCAGCAGCAACAGGGTAAATGAGCAGTTCTTC
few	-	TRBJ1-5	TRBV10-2	CASSEGGAQPQHF	TGCGCCAGCAGTGAGGGGGGTGCACAGCCCCAGCATTTT
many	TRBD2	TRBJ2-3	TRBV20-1	CSASNFASGINTQYF	TGCAGTGCTAGTAATTTTGCTAGCGGAATTAATACGCAGTATTTT
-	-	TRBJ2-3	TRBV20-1	CSASPVATTSTDTQYF	TGCAGTGCTAGCCCCGTAGCGACCACTAGCACAGATACGCAGTATTTT
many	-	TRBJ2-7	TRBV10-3	CAISQDSSDEQYF	TGTGCCATCAGTCAGGACAGTAGCGACGAGCAGTACTTC
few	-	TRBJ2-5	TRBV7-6	CASSSQEDGAQYF	TGTGCCAGCAGCTCCCAGGAGGACGGGGCCCAGTACTTC
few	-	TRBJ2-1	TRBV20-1	CSARLGSSLDEQFF	TGCAGTGCTAGATTAGGGTCATCCTTGGATGAGCAGTTCTTC
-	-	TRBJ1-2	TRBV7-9	CASSPEYGYTF	TGTGCCAGCAGCCCTGAGTATGGCTACACCTTC
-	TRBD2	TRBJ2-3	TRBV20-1	CSAGGTSGNTDTQYF	TGCAGTGCTGGCGGGACTAGCGGTAACACAGATACGCAGTATTTT
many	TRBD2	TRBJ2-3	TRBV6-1	CASSGISGGARTQYF	TGTGCCAGCAGTGGAATTAGCGGGGGGGCCCGGACGCAGTATTTT
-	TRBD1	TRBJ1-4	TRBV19	CASNGPGGEKLFF	TGTGCCAGTAATGGGCCAGGGGGAGAAAAACTGTTTTTT
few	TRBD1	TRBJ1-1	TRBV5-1	CASSLGGTANTEAFF	TGCGCCAGCAGCTTGGGGGGGACAGCGAACACTGAAGCTTTCTTT
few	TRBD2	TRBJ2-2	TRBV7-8	CASSWITSGSPVNGELFF	TGTGCCAGCAGCTGGATTACTAGCGGGAGCCCCGTTAACGGGGAGCTGTTTTTT
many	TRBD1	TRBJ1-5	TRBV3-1	CASSLGTANQPQHF	TGTGCCAGCAGCCTTGGGACAGCTAATCAGCCCCAGCATTTT
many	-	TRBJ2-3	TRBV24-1	CATSDFKTDTQYF	TGTGCCACCAGTGATTTTAAGACAGATACGCAGTATTTT
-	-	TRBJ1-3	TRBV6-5	CASSYSPENTIYF	TGTGCCAGCAGTTACTCCCCCGAGAACACCATATATTTT
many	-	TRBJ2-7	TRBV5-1	CASSLDSFSVGWGGEQYF	TGCGCCAGCAGCTTGGATAGTTTTAGCGTGGGATGGGGCGGCGAGCAGTACTTC
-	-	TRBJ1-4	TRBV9	CASSVGEGQLLNEKLFF	TGTGCCAGCAGCGTAGGTGAAGGACAGCTACTTAATGAAAAACTGTTTTTT
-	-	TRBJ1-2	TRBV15	CATSRDLGSGAQTYGYTF	TGTGCCACCAGCAGAGATTTGGGTTCGGGGGCGCAGACTTATGGCTACACCTTC
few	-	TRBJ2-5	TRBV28	CASRPQGQETQYF	TGTGCCAGCAGACCCCAGGGGCAAGAGACCCAGTACTTC
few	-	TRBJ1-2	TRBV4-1	CASSQAGQKANYGYTF	TGCGCCAGCAGCCAAGCCGGACAGAAAGCTAACTATGGCTACACCTTC
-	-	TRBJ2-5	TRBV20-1	CSATTTGRLETQYF	TGCAGTGCTACCACAACAGGGAGACTGGAGACCCAGTACTTC
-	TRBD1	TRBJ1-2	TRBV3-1	CASSQGDRGWTGYTF	TGTGCCAGCAGCCAAGGGGACAGGGGTTGGACTGGCTACACCTTC
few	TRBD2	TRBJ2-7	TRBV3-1	CASSRSGTSGSISYEQYF	TGTGCCAGCAGCAGATCCGGGACTAGCGGGAGCATTTCGTACGAGCAGTACTTC